A selection of T cell receptor beta chains follows, all from one sample in a study of blood T cell repertoires in COVID-19. Sequencing was performed with immunoSEQ multiplex PCR; in TCRdb, only in-frame clones are kept and a portion is missing. This table has roughly 120,000 clones, approximately 90% appearing once. Specimen: peripheral blood. The receptor set was obtained from a woman aged 45-59 years with acute or convalescent COVID-19. The CDR3 runs from the conserved cysteine through the conserved F or W. The D gene is left open where the match is weak. Clone size is given for some rows only: seen once, a few or many times, or a class if the clone is expanded.

D	V	size	J	CDR3	DNA
TRBD2	TRBV3-1/TRBV3-2	NA	TRBJ2-5	CASSPAGGVETQYF	TGTGCCAGCAGTCCAGCGGGGGGGGTGGAGACCCAGTACTTC
NA	TRBV5-1	once	TRBJ2-7	CASSQETGAYEQYF	TGCGCCAGCAGCCAAGAGACAGGAGCCTACGAGCAGTACTTC
TRBD2	TRBV5-1	few	TRBJ2-5	CASSSGLAGGPQTQETQYF	TGCGCCAGCAGCTCGGGACTAGCGGGGGGACCACAGACCCAAGAGACCCAGTACTTC
NA	TRBV5-1	NA	TRBJ2-7	CASSSSYEQYF	TGCGCCAGCAGCTCGTCCTACGAGCAGTACTTC
NA	TRBV18	once	TRBJ2-2	CASSNEDGELFF	TGTGCCAGCTCAAATGAGGACGGGGAGCTGTTTTTT
NA	TRBV9	NA	TRBJ2-7	CASSAERDTYEQYF	TGTGCCAGCAGCGCAGAGCGGGACACCTACGAGCAGTACTTC
NA	TRBV30	NA	TRBJ1-5	CAWSVGGVSSNQPQHF	TGTGCCTGGAGTGTAGGAGGGGTCAGTAGCAATCAGCCCCAGCATTTT
NA	TRBV9	once	TRBJ2-2	CASSVGLTNTGELFF	TGTGCCAGCAGCGTTGGACTAACCAATACCGGGGAGCTGTTTTTT
TRBD1	TRBV12-3/TRBV12-4	NA	TRBJ2-2	CASRPTGAGELFF	TGTGCCAGCAGACCGACAGGGGCCGGGGAGCTGTTTTTT
NA	TRBV14	NA	TRBJ1-1	CASSRMRGKAFF	TGTGCCAGCAGCCGGATGAGGGGGAAAGCTTTCTTT
TRBD2	TRBV4-1	NA	TRBJ2-7	CASSQASSGGAGEQYF	TGCGCCAGCAGCCAAGCCTCTAGCGGGGGGGCCGGAGAGCAGTACTTC
TRBD1	TRBV11-3	NA	TRBJ2-7	CASSFGQGDEQYF	TGTGCCAGCAGCTTTGGACAGGGGGACGAGCAGTACTTC
TRBD1	TRBV18	NA	TRBJ2-3	CASSLYPGQSTDTQYF	TGTGCCAGCTCTCTCTACCCGGGACAGAGCACAGATACGCAGTATTTT
NA	TRBV7-9	few	TRBJ2-7	CASSSTGSEQYF	TGTGCCAGCAGCTCAACAGGGAGCGAGCAGTACTTC
NA	TRBV3-1/TRBV3-2	NA	TRBJ1-1	CASSQVQGTEAFF	TGTGCCAGCAGCCAAGTACAGGGCACTGAAGCTTTCTTT
TRBD2	TRBV11-2	NA	TRBJ2-7	CASSPYPSGSRDEQYF	TGTGCCAGCAGCCCCTACCCTAGCGGGAGTCGCGACGAGCAGTACTTC
NA	TRBV20-1	NA	TRBJ1-2	CSATELYGYTF	TGCAGTGCTACAGAACTGTATGGCTACACCTTC
NA	TRBV27	NA	TRBJ1-5	CASRSSGGQGLNQPQHF	TGTGCCAGCAGATCGTCGGGAGGGCAGGGCCTTAATCAGCCCCAGCATTTT
NA	TRBV6-5	NA	TRBJ1-1	CASSWGQNTEAFF	TGTGCCAGCAGTTGGGGACAGAACACTGAAGCTTTCTTT
TRBD1	TRBV2	once	TRBJ1-2	CASRQGDYYGYTF	TGTGCCAGCAGACAGGGGGATTATTATGGCTACACCTTC
NA	TRBV5-7	NA	TRBJ2-3	CASSIGLSNEDTQYF	TGTGCCAGCAGCATCGGACTATCTAATGAAGATACGCAGTATTTT
NA	TRBV3-1/TRBV3-2	NA	TRBJ1-5	CASSPRSVNQPQHF	TGTGCCAGCAGCCCCCGGAGTGTCAATCAGCCCCAGCATTTT
NA	TRBV12-3/TRBV12-4	once	TRBJ2-7	CASSLSGEQYF	TGTGCCAGCAGTCTGTCCGGGGAGCAGTACTTC